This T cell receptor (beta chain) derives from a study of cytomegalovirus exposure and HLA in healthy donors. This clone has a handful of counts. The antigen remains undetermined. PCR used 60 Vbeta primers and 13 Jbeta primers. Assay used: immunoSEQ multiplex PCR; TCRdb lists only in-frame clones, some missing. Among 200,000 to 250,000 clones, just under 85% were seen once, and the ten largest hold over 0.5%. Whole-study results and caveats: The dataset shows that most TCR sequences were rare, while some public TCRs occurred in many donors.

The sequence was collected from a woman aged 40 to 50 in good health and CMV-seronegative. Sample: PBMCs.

CDR3 DNA: TGTGCCAGCAGTCGTACTACCGGGGAGCTGTTTTTT. Protein sequence: CASSRTTGELFF. V gene TRBV6-5 combines with J gene TRBJ2-2; D is ambiguous. V lost 5 bases and J lost 5, with 6 bases in between. Germline-derived CDR1 and CDR2 are MNHEY and SVGAGI. This CDR3 is built from 12 residues.